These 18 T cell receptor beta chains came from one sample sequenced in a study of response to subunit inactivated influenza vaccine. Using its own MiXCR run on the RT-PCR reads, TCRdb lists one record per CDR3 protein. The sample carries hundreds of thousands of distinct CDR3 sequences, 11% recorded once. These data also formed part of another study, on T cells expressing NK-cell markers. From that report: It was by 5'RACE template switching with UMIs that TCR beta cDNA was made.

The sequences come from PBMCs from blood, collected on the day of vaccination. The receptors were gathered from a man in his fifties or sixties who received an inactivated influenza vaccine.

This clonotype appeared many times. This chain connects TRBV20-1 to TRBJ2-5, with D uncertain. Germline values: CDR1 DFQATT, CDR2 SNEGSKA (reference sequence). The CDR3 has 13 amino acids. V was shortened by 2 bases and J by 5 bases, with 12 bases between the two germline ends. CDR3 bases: TGCAGTGCTAGAACCCCTTGGCTTGAGACCCAGTACTTC. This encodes CSARTPWLETQYF.

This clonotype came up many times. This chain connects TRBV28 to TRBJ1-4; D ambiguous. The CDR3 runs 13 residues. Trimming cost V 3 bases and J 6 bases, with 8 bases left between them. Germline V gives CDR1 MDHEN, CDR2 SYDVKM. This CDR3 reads CASSFSPHEKLFF. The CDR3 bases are TGTGCCAGCAGTTTCTCCCCTCATGAAAAACTGTTTTTT.

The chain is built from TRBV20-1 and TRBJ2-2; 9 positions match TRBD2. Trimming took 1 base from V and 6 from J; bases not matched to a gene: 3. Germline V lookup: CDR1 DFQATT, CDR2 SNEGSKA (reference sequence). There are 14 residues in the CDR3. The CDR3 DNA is TGCAGTGCTAGAGTGGCGGGGGGGCCCGGGGAGCTGTTTTTT. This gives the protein CSARVAGGPGELFF.

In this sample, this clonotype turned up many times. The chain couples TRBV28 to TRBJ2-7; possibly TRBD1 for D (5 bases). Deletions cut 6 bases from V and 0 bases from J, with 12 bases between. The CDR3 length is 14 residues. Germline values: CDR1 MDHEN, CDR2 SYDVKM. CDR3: CASRGAGNSYEQYF. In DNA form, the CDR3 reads TGTGCCAGCAGAGGGGCAGGGAACTCCTACGAGCAGTACTTC.

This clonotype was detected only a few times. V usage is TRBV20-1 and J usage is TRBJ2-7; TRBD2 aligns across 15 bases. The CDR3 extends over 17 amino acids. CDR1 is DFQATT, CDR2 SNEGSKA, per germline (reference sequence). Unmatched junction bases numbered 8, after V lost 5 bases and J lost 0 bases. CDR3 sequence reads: CSAPGLAGGRSSYEQYF. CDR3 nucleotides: TGCAGTGCTCCGGGACTAGCGGGGGGTCGGAGCTCCTACGAGCAGTACTTC.

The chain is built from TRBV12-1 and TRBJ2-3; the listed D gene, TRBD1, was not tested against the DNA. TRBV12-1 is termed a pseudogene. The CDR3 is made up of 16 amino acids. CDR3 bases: TGTGCCAGCAGCTCAAACGGACAGGGGTGGTCAGATACGCAGTATTTT. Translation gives CASSSNGQGWSDTQYF.

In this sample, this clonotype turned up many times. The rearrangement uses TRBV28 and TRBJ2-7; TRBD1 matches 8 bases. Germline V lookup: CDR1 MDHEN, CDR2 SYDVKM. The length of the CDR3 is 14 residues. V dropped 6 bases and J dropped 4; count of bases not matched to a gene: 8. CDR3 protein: CASRPTGAGYEQYF. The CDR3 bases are TGTGCCAGCAGACCGACAGGGGCAGGGTACGAGCAGTACTTC.

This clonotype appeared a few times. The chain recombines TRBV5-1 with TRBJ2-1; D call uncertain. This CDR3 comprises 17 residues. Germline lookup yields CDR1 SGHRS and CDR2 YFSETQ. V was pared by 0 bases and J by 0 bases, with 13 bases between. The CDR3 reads CASSLGFTPSSYNEQFF. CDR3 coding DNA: TGCGCCAGCAGCTTGGGCTTCACCCCAAGCTCCTACAATGAGCAGTTCTTC.

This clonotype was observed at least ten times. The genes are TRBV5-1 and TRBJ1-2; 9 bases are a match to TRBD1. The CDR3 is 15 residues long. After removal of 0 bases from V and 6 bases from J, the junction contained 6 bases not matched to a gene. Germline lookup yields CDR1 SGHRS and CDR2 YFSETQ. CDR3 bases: TGCGCCAGCAGCTTGGCCGTGGGACAGGGAAATGGCTACACCTTC. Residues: CASSLAVGQGNGYTF.

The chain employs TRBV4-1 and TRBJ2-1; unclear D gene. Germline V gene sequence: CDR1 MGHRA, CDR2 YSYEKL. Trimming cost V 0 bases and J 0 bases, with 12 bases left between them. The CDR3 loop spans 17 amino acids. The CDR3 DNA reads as TGCGCCAGCAGCCAAGATATAGGTACTTTCTCCTACAATGAGCAGTTCTTC. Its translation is CASSQDIGTFSYNEQFF.

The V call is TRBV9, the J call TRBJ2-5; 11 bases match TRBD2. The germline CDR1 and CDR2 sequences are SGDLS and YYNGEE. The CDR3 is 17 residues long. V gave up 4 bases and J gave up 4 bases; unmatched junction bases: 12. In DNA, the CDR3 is TGTGCCAGCAGCCCCCCCGTAGGACTAGCGGGTTTAGAGACCCAGTACTTC. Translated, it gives CASSPPVGLAGLETQYF.

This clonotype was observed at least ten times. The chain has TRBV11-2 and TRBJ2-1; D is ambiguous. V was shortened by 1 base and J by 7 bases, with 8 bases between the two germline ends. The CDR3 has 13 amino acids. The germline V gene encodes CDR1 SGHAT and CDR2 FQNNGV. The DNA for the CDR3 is TGTGCCAGCAGCTTAGCTTTACGGAATGAGCAGTTCTTC. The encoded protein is CASSLALRNEQFF. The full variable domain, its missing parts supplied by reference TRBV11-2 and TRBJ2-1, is EAGVAQSPRYKIIEKRQSVAFWCNPISGHATLYWYQQILGQGPKLLIQFQNNGVVDDSQLPKDRFSAERLKGVDSTLKIQPAKLEDSAVYLCASSLALRNEQFFGPGTRLTVL.

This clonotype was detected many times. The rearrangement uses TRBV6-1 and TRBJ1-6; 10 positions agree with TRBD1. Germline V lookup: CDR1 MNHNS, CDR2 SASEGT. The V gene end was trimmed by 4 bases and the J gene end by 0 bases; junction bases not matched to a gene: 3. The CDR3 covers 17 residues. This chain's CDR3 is CASSGQGASSYNSPLHF. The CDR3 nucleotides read TGTGCCAGCAGTGGACAGGGGGCAAGCTCCTATAATTCACCCCTCCACTTT.

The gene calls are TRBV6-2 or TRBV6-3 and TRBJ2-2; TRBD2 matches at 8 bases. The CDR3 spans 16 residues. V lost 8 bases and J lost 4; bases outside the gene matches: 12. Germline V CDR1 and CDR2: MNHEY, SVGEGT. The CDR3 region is CASRPSGTRGTGELFF. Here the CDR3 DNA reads TGTGCCAGCCGCCCCTCCGGGACTAGAGGCACCGGGGAGCTGTTTTTT.

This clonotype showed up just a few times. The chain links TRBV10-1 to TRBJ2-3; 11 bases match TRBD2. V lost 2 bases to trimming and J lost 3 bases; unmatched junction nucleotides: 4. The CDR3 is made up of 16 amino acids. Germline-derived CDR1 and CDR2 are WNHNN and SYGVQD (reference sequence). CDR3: CASSEIRLAGTDTQYF. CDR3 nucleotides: TGCGCCAGCAGTGAGATTCGACTAGCGGGGACAGATACGCAGTATTTT.

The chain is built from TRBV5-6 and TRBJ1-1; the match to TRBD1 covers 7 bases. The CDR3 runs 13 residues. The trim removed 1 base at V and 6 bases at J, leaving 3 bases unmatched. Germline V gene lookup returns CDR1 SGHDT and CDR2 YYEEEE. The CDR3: CASSLWDRSEAFF. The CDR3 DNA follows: TGTGCCAGCAGCTTGTGGGACAGATCTGAAGCTTTCTTT.

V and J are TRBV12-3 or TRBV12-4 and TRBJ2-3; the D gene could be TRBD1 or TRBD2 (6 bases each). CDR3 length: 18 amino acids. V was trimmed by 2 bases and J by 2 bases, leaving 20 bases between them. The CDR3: CASSLTPLRGRPTDTQYF. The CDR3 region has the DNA TGTGCCAGCAGTTTAACTCCCTTACGGGGGCGTCCCACAGATACGCAGTATTTT.

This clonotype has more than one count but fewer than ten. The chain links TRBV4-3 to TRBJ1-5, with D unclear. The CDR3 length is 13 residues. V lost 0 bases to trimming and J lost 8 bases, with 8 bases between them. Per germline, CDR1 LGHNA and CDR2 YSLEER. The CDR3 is CASSQDVQEPQHF. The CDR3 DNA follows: TGCGCCAGCAGCCAAGACGTTCAGGAGCCCCAGCATTTT.